Included here is one T cell receptor (beta chain) sequence, with context. The antigen is unknown. CDR1 and CDR2 (germline): MNHEY, SMNVEV (reference sequence). Trimming pared 5 bases from V and 6 bases from J, leaving 12 bases between. This CDR3 is 13 amino acids long. This sample is part of a study of identifying expanded T cells in peripheral blood. Points from the study as a whole: Clone count variance between roughly two-week samples rose with total template count.

The method was immunoSEQ multiplex PCR; TCRdb's version includes in-frame clones alone and lacks a portion of them. Of about 85,000 clones in the sample, 89% were seen once. Input material: blood. The TCR originated in a person between 18 and 75 years old in good health. This chain uses TRBV27 with TRBJ2-3, with unresolved D. In DNA form, the CDR3 reads TGTGCCAGCAGTCCCCGGATGTTGGATACGCAGTATTTT. It encodes CASSPRMLDTQYF.